One and the same sample provided the 24 T cell receptor beta chains below, sequenced in a study of identical twins. TCRdb re-called the 5' RACE reads through MiXCR, storing one row per CDR3 protein. Found here are about 1.7 million distinct CDR3 sequences, about 32% of them singletons; the top ten hold approximately 0.29%. Source material: cord blood. The source of these receptors is a newborn girl in good health.

J is TRBJ1-4 and V is TRBV10-3, with 8 bases aligning to TRBD1. Unmatched junction bases numbered 4, after V lost 7 bases and J lost 6 bases. Per germline, CDR1 ENHRY and CDR2 SYGVKD. This CDR3 spans 13 amino acids. The CDR3 bases are TGTGCCATCAAGACAGGGGTAGATGAAAAACTGTTTTTT. Translating gives CAIKTGVDEKLFF.

This clonotype was seen a few times. CDR3 coding DNA: TGTGCCAGCAGCTTATATAGGACAGTTCTGAGCTCCTACGAGCAGTACTTC. This gives the protein CASSLYRTVLSSYEQYF. The rearrangement joins TRBV11-1 to TRBJ2-7; maybe TRBD1 (6 bases). The germline CDR1 and CDR2 sequences are SGHAT and FQDESV (reference sequence). This CDR3 has 17 residues. Trimming left V 2 bases short and J 0 bases short, with 17 bases between. Full variable domain (remainder filled in from reference TRBV11-1 and TRBJ2-7): EAEVAQSPRYKITEKSQAVAFWCDPISGHATLYWYRQILGQGPELLVQFQDESVVDDSQLPKDRFSAERLKGVDSTLKIQPAELGDSAMYLCASSLYRTVLSSYEQYFGPGTRLTVT.

V and J are TRBV5-1 and TRBJ1-1, with D possibly TRBD1 on 5 matching bases. The V and J ends lost 1 base and 4 bases respectively, with 14 bases between them. There are 15 residues in the CDR3. Germline V gives CDR1 SGHRS, CDR2 YFSETQ. CDR3 DNA sequence: TGCGCCAGCAGCTTGCGGGGGGAAGTAGGCACTGAAGCTTTCTTT. It is translated as CASSLRGEVGTEAFF.

V usage is TRBV10-3 and J usage is TRBJ2-4; D remains ambiguous. The DNA end favors TRBJ2-7, so the J call may be wrong. CDR1 and CDR2 (germline): ENHRY, SYGVKD. This CDR3 is 12 amino acids long. The CDR3 DNA reads TGTGCCATCAGTGAGTCCGTAGACGAGCAGTACTTC. Protein product: CAISESVDEQYF.

This clonotype was picked up many times. The chain recombines TRBV28 with TRBJ2-7, with D possibly TRBD1 on 5 matching bases. The CDR3 length is 11 residues. In germline, CDR1 is MDHEN, CDR2 SYDVKM. Trimming stripped 10 bases from V and 3 bases from J, with 10 bases between. The CDR3 spells CATYRNYEQYF. The CDR3 DNA reads as TGTGCCACTTACAGGAACTACGAGCAGTACTTC.

The chain combines TRBV12-3 or TRBV12-4 with TRBJ2-5, with TRBD1 identical over 9 bases. The CDR3 extends over 14 amino acids. J gave up 1 base and V 4 bases, and 1 base lay outside the gene matches. The CDR3 protein is CASSWTGAQETQYF. The CDR3, as DNA: TGTGCCAGCAGTTGGACAGGGGCCCAAGAGACCCAGTACTTC.

The chain carries TRBV15 and TRBJ2-7; the D gene could be TRBD1 or TRBD2 (5 bases each). Germline CDR1 and CDR2: LNHNV and YYDKDF (reference sequence). CDR3 size: 15 residues. Trimming took off 5 bases at V and 0 bases at J, with 14 bases between the two ends. DNA of the CDR3: TGTGCCACCAGCGTGGATGCCGGGGCCTCCTACGAGCAGTACTTC. Protein sequence: CATSVDAGASYEQYF.

This clonotype has more than one count but fewer than ten. The chain carries TRBV29-1 and TRBJ2-4; the D gene is possibly TRBD1 (6 bases). Germline lookup yields CDR1 SQVTM and CDR2 ANQGSEA. CDR3 size: 16 residues. V lost 3 bases to trimming and J lost 1 base, with 16 bases between them. The DNA of the CDR3 is TGCAGCGTTGATCCGGGCCTTCAGGGGGCCAAAAACATTCAGTACTTC. Protein product: CSVDPGLQGAKNIQYF.

This clonotype was recorded at least ten times. The chain joins TRBV20-1 to TRBJ2-1; D is perhaps TRBD1 or TRBD2 (6 bases each). Germline values: CDR1 DFQATT, CDR2 SNEGSKA (reference sequence). The CDR3 extends over 15 amino acids. V lost 0 bases and J 4 bases, leaving 13 bases between the germline ends. The CDR3 DNA reads TGCAGTGCTAGAGACCCTAGGGGGGCGTACAATGAGCAGTTCTTC. Amino acid sequence: CSARDPRGAYNEQFF.

This clonotype has more than one count but fewer than ten. CDR3 sequence: CASRDNSDTEAFF. CDR3 DNA sequence: TGTGCCAGCCGCGATAATTCGGACACTGAAGCTTTCTTT. V usage is TRBV2 and J usage is TRBJ1-1; no clear D gene. Germline loops: CDR1 SNHLY, CDR2 FYNNEI. The V gene lost 8 bases and the J gene lost 3 bases, with 13 bases spanning the gap. The length of the CDR3 is 13 residues.

CDR3 loop: CASSPRRQPYEQYF. The DNA for the CDR3 is TGTGCCAGCAGTCCCAGGCGGCAGCCCTACGAGCAGTACTTC. J is TRBJ2-7 and V is TRBV28; D is undetermined. Germline-derived CDR1 and CDR2 are MDHEN and SYDVKM. V dropped 5 bases and J dropped 2 bases, with 13 bases sitting between them. The CDR3 spans 14 residues.

This clonotype was picked up many times. The CDR3 DNA sequence: TGTGCCAGCAGTGATAGGACAGGCACCTACGAGCAGTACTTC. Protein: CASSDRTGTYEQYF. V gene TRBV27 combines with J gene TRBJ2-7; 7 bases map to TRBD1. Germline V lookup: CDR1 MNHEY, CDR2 SMNVEV (reference sequence). Unmatched junction bases numbered 6, after V lost 5 bases and J lost 2 bases. The CDR3 consists of 14 residues.

This clonotype was detected many times. An end of the junction does not agree with germline; a read error may underlie this. The gene calls are TRBV5-1 and TRBJ1-6; no clear D gene. This CDR3 region has 14 residues. The germline V gene encodes CDR1 SGHRS and CDR2 YFSETQ. The CDR3 here is CASSLGTANSPLHF. In nucleotides, the CDR3 is TGTGCCAGCAGCTTAGGTACAGCTAATTCACCCCTCCACTTT.

V usage is TRBV6-1 and J usage is TRBJ2-4, with D perhaps TRBD2 (6 bases). The germline V gene has CDR1 MNHNS and CDR2 SASEGT. CDR3 length equals 14 residues. V was clipped by 10 bases and J by 4 bases, with 17 bases between them. This CDR3 reads CAIRQGAGKNIQYF. CDR3 nucleotides: TGTGCCATCAGACAAGGGGCGGGAAAAAACATTCAGTACTTC.

This clonotype was recorded at least ten times. V and J are TRBV11-2 and TRBJ2-3, with 8 bases that match TRBD2. The V and J ends lost 1 base and 3 bases, in that order; junction bases with no gene match: 6. CDR3 length: 16 amino acids. CDR1 is SGHAT and CDR2 is FQNNGV in the germline V gene. The CDR3 reads CASSLGRGGRTDTQYF. The CDR3 DNA sequence: TGTGCCAGCAGCTTAGGACGGGGGGGTCGGACAGATACGCAGTATTTT.

As concerns this clonotype: Just one base apart from a much larger clone, this may be a read error. V usage is TRBV4-1 and J usage is TRBJ2-1; D is uncertain. The CDR3 length is 10 residues. From germline, CDR1 is MGHRA and CDR2 YSYEKL. CDR3 nucleotides: TGCGCCTGCAGGACCAATGAGCAGTTCTTC. Amino acids: CACRTNEQFF.

Here the CDR3 DNA reads TGCAGCGCCTGGCCCACAGATACGCAGTATTTT. This gives the protein CSAWPTDTQYF. The V call is TRBV29-1, the J call TRBJ2-3; D is unresolved. V was pared by 7 bases and J by 2 bases, with 7 bases between. The CDR3 is 11 amino acids. Germline assignment: CDR1 SQVTM and CDR2 ANQGSEA.

In this sample, this clonotype turned up a few times. The chain links TRBV7-9 to TRBJ2-3; 7 nucleotides match TRBD2. V trimming: 5 bases; J trimming: 2 bases; junction bases outside the gene matches: 10. CDR3 length: 16 amino acids. Per germline, CDR1 SEHNR and CDR2 FQNEAQ (reference sequence). The CDR3: CASSPRVAGHTDTQYF. The CDR3 DNA reads as TGTGCCAGCAGCCCCCGAGTAGCGGGTCACACAGATACGCAGTATTTT.

In DNA, the CDR3 is TGTGCCAGCAGTCCCAGGAGCACTGCGAGCACCGGGGAGCTGTTTTTT. Translating it yields CASSPRSTASTGELFF. The chain links TRBV6-5 to TRBJ2-2; D gene ambiguous. This CDR3 has 16 residues. V was cut by 5 bases and J by 4 bases, with 17 bases left in between. CDR1 MNHEY and CDR2 SVGAGI come from the germline V gene.

A few counts support this clonotype. The chain links TRBV6-1 to TRBJ2-5; D is unclear. CDR1 and CDR2 from the germline V gene are MNHNS and SASEGT. Trimming took off 0 bases at V and 2 bases at J, with 7 bases between the two ends. The CDR3 loop spans 14 amino acids. CDR3 in amino acids: CASSEAGLQETQYF. The DNA for the CDR3 is TGTGCCAGCAGTGAAGCCGGCCTACAAGAGACCCAGTACTTC.

This clonotype was picked up a small number of times. Here the CDR3 DNA reads TGCGCCAGCAGCTTGGTGTACAAGAACACTGAAGCTTTCTTT. Encoded protein: CASSLVYKNTEAFF. This rearrangement joins TRBV5-1 to TRBJ1-1; the D is unclear. CDR1 SGHRS and CDR2 YFSETQ come from the germline V gene. The V gene lost 0 bases and the J gene lost 1 base, with 7 bases spanning the gap. The CDR3 totals 14 residues.

This clonotype was seen a few times. The chain joins TRBV28 to TRBJ1-6; 9 bases are a match to TRBD1. CDR1 and CDR2 (germline): MDHEN, SYDVKM. Trimming took 6 bases from V and 11 from J; bases not matched to a gene: 8. This CDR3 has 14 amino acids. Here the CDR3 reads CASRPPGQGAPLHF. As DNA, the CDR3 is TGTGCCAGCAGACCACCGGGACAGGGAGCACCCCTCCACTTT.

This sequence joins TRBV29-1 and TRBJ1-3; D not resolved. The CDR3 extends over 14 amino acids. CDR1 is SQVTM and CDR2 is ANQGSEA in the germline V gene. V was clipped by 7 bases and J by 2 bases, with 15 bases between them. CDR3 sequence: CSASPGKAGNTIYF. DNA for the CDR3: TGCAGCGCATCTCCGGGGAAGGCTGGAAACACCATATATTTT.

A few counts support this clonotype. V gene TRBV20-1 combines with J gene TRBJ2-7, with D possibly matching TRBD2 (5 bases). Germline loops: CDR1 DFQATT, CDR2 SNEGSKA (reference sequence). The CDR3 has 12 amino acids. V was shortened by 7 bases and J by 3 bases, with 13 bases between the two germline ends. The CDR3 protein is CSGSGSDYEQYF. The CDR3, as DNA: TGCAGTGGGTCGGGGTCGGACTACGAGCAGTACTTC.